This TCR beta chain was profiled in a study of cytomegalovirus exposure and HLA in healthy donors. The primer mix had 60 Vbeta and 13 Jbeta primers. Clones were sequenced by immunoSEQ multiplex PCR, and TCRdb holds only the in-frame ones, with some missing. Of roughly 93,000 clones in the sample, 74% were seen once. Germline CDR1 SNHLY, CDR2 FYNNEI. Germline trimming cut 6 bases from V and 4 bases from J; bases unmatched to any gene: 4. The CDR3 runs 14 residues. Sample: PBMCs. The chain combines TRBV2 with TRBJ1-4; the match to TRBD1 covers 8 bases. This clonotype was obtained from a male donor in good health and CMV-seronegative. The CDR3 reads CASSQQGDNEKLFF. CDR3 sequence (DNA): TGTGCCAGCAGCCAACAGGGGGATAATGAAAAACTGTTTTTT.